This TCR beta chain was observed in a study of OX40 agonist ivuxolimab in advanced cancers. Study details: Prior anti-PD-1, anti-PD-L1 or anti-CTLA-4 therapy did not bar entry, and more than 35% had some. Three patients had partial responses: one hepatocellular carcinoma, two cutaneous melanoma.

TCRdb keeps only in-frame clones here, not all; method: immunoSEQ multiplex PCR. The data show roughly 54,000 clones, 84% seen once. Study observations and caveats: Doses of 0.1 to 3.0 mg/kg were accompanied by clonal expansion of CD4+ and CD8+ blood T cells by week 6.

Remarks on this clone: Its antigen is unknown.

J lost 5 bases, V lost 4 bases, and 6 bases had no gene match. This CDR3 contains 14 residues. CDR1 is SNHLY, CDR2 FYNNEI, per germline. This sequence originates from an adult with an advanced solid tumor such as melanoma, head and neck, liver or kidney cancer. The chain joins TRBV2 to TRBJ1-2; 8 bases are a match to TRBD1. Sequenced here: CD4+ or CD8+ T cells sorted from blood, sampled in a trial of the OX40 agonist ivuxolimab. The chain's CDR3 is CASSVQGGIYGYTF. CDR3 coding DNA: TGTGCCAGCAGTGTACAGGGGGGGATTTATGGCTACACCTTC.